The 9 T cell receptor beta chains presented below share a single source sample, sequenced in a study of human T cells and chemical hapten exposure. Time point indicated: patch test 1, 2 weeks after DPC sensitization. Noted treatment: therapeutic diphenylcyclopropenone sensitization with weekly scalp DPC. A single record per CDR3 protein comes from TCRdb applying MiXCR to the RACE reads. The data contain approximately 49,000 distinct CDR3 sequences, less than 10% of them singletons. Sequences were derived from whole blood, sampled in connection with sensitization to the hapten diphenylcyclopropenone (DPC). These receptors all come from a woman between 50 and 59 years old with alopecia areata. Some clones in this sample may be carry-over from other donors' samples.

This clonotype was seen many times. This may stem from a read error, because a much larger clone lies one nucleotide away. This rearrangement joins TRBV27 to TRBJ2-2; 12 bases match TRBD2. CDR3 length equals 15 residues. CDR1 is MNHEY and CDR2 is SMNVEV in the germline V gene (reference sequence). The trim removed 5 bases at V and 4 bases at J, leaving 2 bases unmatched. CDR3 coding DNA: TGTGCCAGCAGTCTAGCGGGAGGGGCCACCGGGGAGCTGTTTTTT. Its translation is CASSLAGGATGELFF.

This clonotype was seen ten or more times. The chain joins TRBV29-1 to TRBJ1-3; D is unclear. With 2 bases removed from V and 8 bases from J, the gap between germline ends came to 13 bases. The CDR3 is 13 residues long. CDR1 is SQVTM and CDR2 is ANQGSEA in the germline V gene. This CDR3 is CSVESAGEDTIYF. The CDR3 nucleotides are TGCAGCGTTGAAAGCGCGGGTGAAGACACCATATATTTT.

This clonotype has only a few counts. The chain couples TRBV7-2 to TRBJ2-7, with unresolved D. Germline V lookup: CDR1 SGHTA, CDR2 FQGNSA. CDR3 length: 15 residues. Trimming took off 2 bases at V and 9 bases at J, with 20 bases between the two ends. Here the CDR3 DNA reads TGTGCCAGCAGCTTAAGTGGAATCCCCCTTGAAAGGCAGTACTTC. Translated: CASSLSGIPLERQYF.

This clonotype was detected ten times or more. The chain combines TRBV9 with TRBJ2-3; no clear D gene. CDR3 length equals 17 residues. Trimming removed 0 bases from V and 0 bases from J, with 14 bases in between. Germline CDR1 is SGDLS and CDR2 is YYNGEE. For the CDR3, the DNA is TGTGCCAGCAGCGTAGAGGTAGCAGCCCCTAGCACAGATACGCAGTATTTT. This encodes CASSVEVAAPSTDTQYF.

The chain is built from TRBV19 and TRBJ1-5; 8 bases align to TRBD1. The germline CDR1 and CDR2 sequences are LNHDA and SQIVND (reference sequence). The V gene end was trimmed by 7 bases and the J gene end by 3 bases; junction bases not matched to a gene: 5. This CDR3 comprises 14 residues. This CDR3 reads CASKQGGDNQPQHF. CDR3 in DNA: TGTGCCAGTAAACAGGGGGGCGACAATCAGCCCCAGCATTTT.

The chain uses TRBV20-1 and TRBJ1-5; D might be TRBD1 (5 bases). V lost 6 bases and J lost 7, with 16 bases in between. Germline V lookup: CDR1 DFQATT, CDR2 SNEGSKA (reference sequence). This CDR3 region has 13 residues. This chain's CDR3 is CSAPRGQGQPQHF. CDR3 DNA sequence: TGCAGTGCGCCTAGAGGGCAGGGACAGCCCCAGCATTTT.

This clonotype showed up many times. The rearrangement links TRBV6-6 to TRBJ2-7, with 10 bases fitting TRBD1. J gave up 1 base and V 4 bases, and 4 bases lay outside the gene matches. The CDR3 has 15 residues. Germline V lookup: CDR1 MNHNY, CDR2 SVGAGI (reference sequence). This CDR3 reads CASSSGQGFSYEQYF. CDR3 coding DNA: TGTGCCAGCAGTTCGGGACAGGGGTTTTCCTACGAGCAGTACTTC.

The table lists this clonotype with many counts. The chain links TRBV28 to TRBJ1-5; TRBD1 agrees at 7 bases. The germline CDR1 and CDR2 sequences are MDHEN and SYDVKM. The CDR3 runs to 15 residues. J gave up 4 bases and V 8 bases, and 11 bases lay outside the gene matches. The CDR3 sequence: CASATRDSRNQPQHF. The CDR3 nucleotides read TGTGCCAGCGCAACCCGGGACAGCCGGAATCAGCCCCAGCATTTT.

This clonotype appeared many times. The gene calls are TRBV3-1 and TRBJ2-1; perhaps D is TRBD1 or TRBD2 (5 bases each). Trimming took 4 bases from V and 4 from J, leaving 14 bases between them. The CDR3 consists of 15 residues. CDR1 LGHDT and CDR2 YNNKEL come from the germline V gene (reference sequence). CDR3 amino acids: CASSRAGTMYNEQFF. The CDR3 DNA sequence: TGTGCCAGCAGCCGGGCCGGGACCATGTACAATGAGCAGTTCTTC.